This TCR beta chain was captured by sequencing in a study of identifying expanded T cells in peripheral blood. Germline loops: CDR1 MDHEN, CDR2 SYDVKM. The germline V and J ends were trimmed by 5 bases and 7 bases, with 11 bases remaining between them. This CDR3 region has 12 residues. Generated by immunoSEQ multiplex PCR, the TCRdb table keeps only in-frame clones and is missing some. The table lists around 130,000 clones, 65% to 90% of them singletons. This sequence joins TRBV28 and TRBJ1-1; D remains ambiguous. This TCR was sampled from a person between 18 and 75 years old in good health. Sequencing was carried out using blood. CDR3 loop: CASSPEWGEAFF. The CDR3 DNA follows: TGTGCCAGCAGTCCCGAATGGGGTGAAGCTTTCTTT. Together with reference TRBV28 and TRBJ1-1, the CDR3 gives the full variable domain: DVKVTQSSRYLVKRTGEKVFLECVQDMDHENMFWYRQDPGLGLRLIYFSYDVKMKEKGDIPEGYSVSREKKERFSLILESASTNQTSMYLCASSPEWGEAFFGQGTRLTVV.